One and the same sample provided the 9 T cell receptor beta chains below, sequenced in a study of patients and donors after allogeneic stem cell transplantation. One entry per CDR3 protein results from TCRdb running MiXCR on the RT-PCR reads. The sample carries 150,000 to 200,000 distinct CDR3 sequences, 41% recorded once. Sequences were obtained from blood, either unsorted or a sorted T cell fraction (not recorded which). The receptors shown here come from a human donor who was either an allogeneic HSCT recipient or a stem cell or donor lymphocyte infusion donor (not recorded which). It is not recorded whose cells these are; they may come from a transplant donor.

This clonotype showed up just a few times. This sequence joins TRBV4-3 and TRBJ1-2, with D unresolved. The CDR3 is 14 residues long. Germline V gene data show CDR1 as LGHNA and CDR2 as YSLEER. Between the trimmed V and J ends, which lost 3 bases and 2 bases, there was a span of 10 bases. CDR3 sequence (DNA): TGCGCCAGCAGCCACCCCGGAAGGAACTATGGCTACACCTTC. This codes for CASSHPGRNYGYTF.

The sample holds a few counts of this clonotype. The chain carries TRBV4-2 and TRBJ2-3; TRBD2 matches at 10 bases. The CDR3 consists of 17 residues. After removal of 1 base from V and 3 bases from J, the junction contained 7 bases not matched to a gene. Germline values: CDR1 LGHNA, CDR2 YNFKEQ. This CDR3 reads CASSQGASGSRTDTQYF. The DNA for the CDR3 is TGTGCCAGCAGCCAAGGGGCTAGCGGGAGTCGGACAGATACGCAGTATTTT.

The rearrangement links TRBV29-1 to TRBJ1-1; D remains ambiguous. The CDR3 covers 12 residues. Trimming shortened V by 0 bases and J by 0 bases, and 2 bases separated the two germline ends. Per the germline V gene, CDR1 is SQVTM and CDR2 is ANQGSEA. CDR3 bases: TGCAGCGTTGAAGAACTGAACACTGAAGCTTTCTTT. This gives the protein CSVEELNTEAFF.

Here the CDR3 reads CASRQNPGLALETQYF. The CDR3 DNA reads as TGTGCCAGCAGACAAAATCCGGGACTAGCATTGGAGACCCAGTACTTC. This chain uses TRBV6-5 with TRBJ2-5, with 9 nucleotides matching TRBD2. There are 16 residues in the CDR3. Germline trimming cut 6 bases from V and 5 bases from J; bases unmatched to any gene: 13. CDR1 and CDR2 (germline): MNHEY, SVGAGI.

This clonotype was recorded many times. The genes are TRBV12-3 or TRBV12-4 and TRBJ1-1; D might be TRBD1 (5 bases). CDR3 length: 13 amino acids. Trimming took 5 bases from V and 3 from J, leaving 10 bases between them. As DNA, the CDR3 is TGTGCCAGCAGTCTCAGGGTCGACACTGAAGCTTTCTTT. Its translation is CASSLRVDTEAFF.

This chain joins TRBV4-2 and TRBJ2-1, with D perhaps matching TRBD2 (5 bases). Between the trimmed V and J ends, which lost 0 bases and 9 bases, there was a span of 12 bases. Germline-derived CDR1 and CDR2 are LGHNA and YNFKEQ. This CDR3 region has 14 residues. The CDR3 bases are TGTGCCAGCAGCCAAGAGCCTAGGGCGGGTGAGCAGTTCTTC. It encodes CASSQEPRAGEQFF.

The sample holds a few counts of this clonotype. The V and J genes are TRBV20-1 and TRBJ1-4; D remains ambiguous. V gave up 5 bases and J gave up 0 bases, with 10 bases separating them. Germline V CDR1 and CDR2: DFQATT, SNEGSKA (reference sequence). CDR3 length: 14 amino acids. DNA for the CDR3: TGCAGTGCTTCAATCGAGGCAACTAATGAAAAACTGTTTTTT. Encoded protein: CSASIEATNEKLFF.

This clonotype was seen more than once but under ten times. The V and J genes are TRBV6-2 or TRBV6-3 and TRBJ2-7, with D perhaps TRBD2 (6 bases). V gave up 2 bases and J gave up 0 bases, with 14 bases separating them. The length of the CDR3 is 16 residues. CDR1 is MNHEY and CDR2 is SVGEGT in the germline V gene. This CDR3 reads CASSYEAGRISYEQYF. The CDR3 bases are TGTGCCAGCAGTTACGAAGCGGGCAGGATCTCCTACGAGCAGTACTTC.

V and J are TRBV4-3 and TRBJ1-1; a weak D match, TRBD1 (5 bases). The V and J ends lost 0 bases and 4 bases respectively, with 15 bases between them. This CDR3 has 16 amino acids. Germline CDR1 LGHNA, CDR2 YSLEER. CDR3 DNA: TGCGCCAGCAGCCAAGAGATCGGCCCGGGGGGCACTGAAGCTTTCTTT. Protein: CASSQEIGPGGTEAFF.